Each of the 18 T cell receptor beta chains below was sequenced from the same sample in a study of cytomegalovirus exposure and HLA in healthy donors. Primers included in the PCR were 60 Vbeta and 13 Jbeta primers. TCRdb's copy holds only in-frame clones and misses some; the assay was immunoSEQ multiplex PCR. This table holds more than 90,000 clones, roughly 73% found once. Sequenced input: PBMCs. The receptors derive from a woman between 25 and 40 years old in good health and CMV-seronegative.

The gene calls are TRBV30 and TRBJ1-2, with 7 bases identical to TRBD1. Germline values: CDR1 GTSNPN, CDR2 SVGIG (reference sequence). J gave up 4 bases and V 8 bases, and 7 bases lay outside the gene matches. The CDR3 runs to 12 residues. The CDR3: CAGDGTVYGYTF. The CDR3 nucleotides read TGTGCCGGGGACGGGACAGTCTATGGCTACACCTTC.

This clone was seen more than once but under ten times. The J gene is TRBJ1-4, the V gene TRBV4-2; no firm D call. The V gene's germline CDR1 is LGHNA and CDR2 YNFKEQ. There are 12 residues in the CDR3. Trimming cost V 0 bases and J 8 bases, with 4 bases left between them. The CDR3 region has the DNA TGTGCCAGCAGCCAAGATCAGGAAAAACTGTTTTTT. Translated: CASSQDQEKLFF.

The chain couples TRBV28 to TRBJ2-2, with a tentative D call TRBD1 (6 bases). The germline V and J ends were trimmed by 2 bases and 3 bases, with 13 bases remaining between them. Germline lookup yields CDR1 MDHEN and CDR2 SYDVKM. CDR3 size: 16 residues. The CDR3 reads CASSLPFQGHTGELFF. The CDR3 DNA sequence: TGTGCCAGCAGTTTACCCTTCCAGGGGCACACCGGGGAGCTGTTTTTT. Together with reference TRBV28 and TRBJ2-2, the CDR3 gives the full variable domain: DVKVTQSSRYLVKRTGEKVFLECVQDMDHENMFWYRQDPGLGLRLIYFSYDVKMKEKGDIPEGYSVSREKKERFSLILESASTNQTSMYLCASSLPFQGHTGELFFGEGSRLTVL.

This chain joins TRBV21-1 and TRBJ2-1; the table assigns TRBD2, which was not confirmed against the DNA. TRBV21-1 is assigned pseudogene status. The CDR3 spans 20 residues. The CDR3 sequence is CASSSPWGLAGEVAYNEQFF. Written as DNA, the CDR3 is TGTGCCAGCAGCTCCCCCTGGGGACTAGCGGGAGAAGTCGCCTACAATGAGCAGTTCTTC.

The chain is built from TRBV5-1 and TRBJ2-7; possibly TRBD1 for D (6 bases). The V end lost 4 bases, the J end lost 2 bases, and 16 bases lay between the germline ends. This CDR3 has 15 residues. Germline lookup yields CDR1 SGHRS and CDR2 YFSETQ. The CDR3 region has the DNA TGCGCCAGCAGCGTCACCGGGACACAAACCTACGAGCAGTACTTC. Encoded protein: CASSVTGTQTYEQYF.

V is TRBV14 and J is TRBJ1-6; TRBD1 is a possible D gene (6 bases). V was pared by 2 bases and J by 7 bases, with 15 bases between. The germline CDR1 and CDR2 sequences are SGHDN and FVKESK. CDR3 size: 16 residues. CDR3 sequence reads: CASSQRTARVNSPLHF. The CDR3 DNA reads TGTGCCAGCAGCCAACGGACAGCTCGGGTAAATTCACCCCTCCACTTT.

The chain combines TRBV30 with TRBJ1-2; the D is unclear. The germline V gene encodes CDR1 GTSNPN and CDR2 SVGIG (reference sequence). The CDR3 contains 12 residues. The germline V and J ends were trimmed by 4 bases and 1 base, with 7 bases remaining between them. CDR3 loop: CAWNRVNYGYTF. DNA of the CDR3: TGTGCCTGGAACAGAGTTAACTATGGCTACACCTTC.

Only a few counts were recorded for this clone. The chain is built from TRBV6-5 and TRBJ1-2; 11 bases agree with TRBD1. Per the germline V gene, CDR1 is MNHEY and CDR2 is SVGAGI. CDR3 length: 15 amino acids. The ends lost 6 bases at V and 8 bases at J; junction bases unmatched: 11. As DNA, the CDR3 is TGTGCCAGCAGCCGTGAGGACAGGGGGCAATTGGGCTACACCTTC. Amino acids: CASSREDRGQLGYTF.

This clone was counted only a few times. This chain uses TRBV9 with TRBJ1-1; D is unclear. Trimming cost V 0 bases and J 2 bases, with 11 bases left between them. Germline CDR1 SGDLS, CDR2 YYNGEE. CDR3 length: 15 amino acids. CDR3 nucleotides: TGTGCCAGCAGCGTAGCTTCCGGGTCAAACACTGAAGCTTTCTTT. Protein sequence: CASSVASGSNTEAFF.

The rearrangement uses TRBV5-6 and TRBJ1-4, with D tentatively TRBD1 (5 bases). CDR1 is SGHDT, CDR2 YYEEEE, per germline. This CDR3 comprises 15 residues. V was shortened by 0 bases and J by 11 bases, with 17 bases between the two germline ends. CDR3: CASSLAQRGQRKLFF. The CDR3 DNA is TGTGCCAGCAGCTTGGCCCAGCGGGGCCAGCGGAAACTGTTTTTT.

This chain uses TRBV10-3 with TRBJ1-1; TRBD1 aligns across 8 bases. Germline loops: CDR1 ENHRY, CDR2 SYGVKD. The J segment lost 3 bases and the V segment lost 4 bases, leaving 1 base of the junction unmatched. There are 13 residues in the CDR3. Written as DNA, the CDR3 is TGTGCCATCAGTGGACAGGGGTACACTGAAGCTTTCTTT. Translating it yields CAISGQGYTEAFF.

V gene TRBV2 combines with J gene TRBJ2-2; D is ambiguous. The ends were cut back, 0 bases at V and 5 bases at J, with 7 bases in the middle. Germline V gives CDR1 SNHLY, CDR2 FYNNEI. The CDR3 has 14 residues. CDR3 amino acids: CASSEALYTGELFF. In nucleotides, the CDR3 is TGTGCCAGCAGTGAAGCGCTCTATACCGGGGAGCTGTTTTTT.

V and J are TRBV5-1 and TRBJ2-5, with TRBD1 matching over 10 bases. The tail of the sequence fits TRBJ2-7 better, so the J call may be wrong. The germline V gene encodes CDR1 SGHRS and CDR2 YFSETQ. This CDR3 has 18 amino acids. The CDR3 region is CASSWTFSGQGNSYEQYF. The CDR3 nucleotides read TGCGCCAGCAGCTGGACCTTTTCGGGACAGGGGAACTCCTACGAGCAGTACTTC.

This clone was counted between two and nine times. This chain joins TRBV5-1 and TRBJ1-4; D not certain. Trimming took off 4 bases at V and 0 bases at J, with 7 bases between the two ends. CDR1 SGHRS and CDR2 YFSETQ come from the germline V gene. This CDR3 has 14 residues. The CDR3 nucleotides are TGCGCCAGCAGCCGGGGATCAACTAATGAAAAACTGTTTTTT. It translates to CASSRGSTNEKLFF.

V and J are TRBV7-9 and TRBJ1-1; 7 positions match TRBD1. J was trimmed by 4 bases and V by 6 bases; bases with no gene match: 5. This CDR3 spans 13 amino acids. Germline CDR1 and CDR2: SEHNR and FQNEAQ (reference sequence). The CDR3 nucleotides are TGTGCCAGCAGGCCGACAGGGAGCACTGAAGCTTTCTTT. It translates to CASRPTGSTEAFF.

The genes are TRBV2 and TRBJ2-2; a possible D gene is TRBD1 (5 bases). This CDR3 is built from 16 residues. With 2 bases removed from V and 4 bases from J, the gap between germline ends came to 14 bases. Germline lookup yields CDR1 SNHLY and CDR2 FYNNEI. Here the CDR3 DNA reads TGTGCCAGCAGTGAATGGGGCGGTCACCTCACCGGGGAGCTGTTTTTT. This translates into CASSEWGGHLTGELFF. The full variable domain, rest sourced from reference TRBV2 and TRBJ2-2, is EPEVTQTPSHQVTQMGQEVILRCVPISNHLYFYWYRQILGQKVEFLVSFYNNEISEKSEIFDDQFSVERPDGSNFTLKIRSTKLEDSAMYFCASSEWGGHLTGELFFGEGSRLTVL.

V gene TRBV11-2 combines with J gene TRBJ2-3; 9 nucleotides match TRBD1. V gave up 5 bases and J gave up 4 bases; unmatched junction bases: 10. The germline CDR1 and CDR2 sequences are SGHAT and FQNNGV. The CDR3 has 16 amino acids. This chain's CDR3 is CASSLSGTGWPDTQYF. In DNA form, the CDR3 reads TGTGCCAGCAGCCTCTCCGGGACAGGGTGGCCAGATACGCAGTATTTT.

This chain links TRBV6-5 with TRBJ1-5; D not resolved. Germline values: CDR1 MNHEY, CDR2 SVGAGI. Trimming left V 5 bases short and J 0 bases short, with 11 bases between. This CDR3 is built from 15 residues. The CDR3 reads CASSLDPYSNQPQHF. The CDR3 DNA is TGTGCCAGCAGTCTAGACCCTTATAGCAATCAGCCCCAGCATTTT.